Following are 25 T cell receptor beta chains from one sample sequenced in a study of early T cells in non-severe SARS-CoV-2 infection. TCRdb re-analysed the 5' RACE reads in MiXCR, keeping a single row per CDR3 protein. The data contain about 60,000 distinct CDR3 sequences, less than 9.5% of them singletons. The material sequenced was whole blood. The receptors shown here come from an adult who was a healthcare worker with PCR-confirmed SARS-CoV-2 infection or an uninfected control (not recorded which).

The rearrangement links TRBV11-2 to TRBJ2-1; 11 bases are a match to TRBD2. Germline CDR1 reads SGHAT; CDR2 reads FQNNGV. This CDR3 spans 17 amino acids. Trimming cost V 5 bases and J 5 bases; bases outside gene matches: 11. In DNA, the CDR3 is TGTGCCAGCAGCATTTGGATTAGCGGGAGGGCCCACAATGAGCAGTTCTTC. This gives the protein CASSIWISGRAHNEQFF.

This rearrangement joins TRBV9 to TRBJ2-7; 7 positions match TRBD1. Germline CDR1 is SGDLS and CDR2 is YYNGEE. The CDR3 extends over 14 amino acids. Trimming cost V 4 bases and J 3 bases; bases outside gene matches: 7. CDR3 nucleotide sequence: TGTGCCAGCAGCAAAACAGGGGCGGGCTACGAGCAGTACTTC. Protein sequence: CASSKTGAGYEQYF. The complete variable domain, with remaining parts taken from reference TRBV9 and TRBJ2-7, reads DSGVTQTPKHLITATGQRVTLRCSPRSGDLSVYWYQQSLDQGLQFLIQYYNGEERAKGNILERFSAQQFPDLHSELNLSSLELGDSALYFCASSKTGAGYEQYFGPGTRLTVT.

This clonotype appeared many times. The chain couples TRBV5-1 to TRBJ1-2; D not resolved. This CDR3 contains 15 residues. V was clipped by 0 bases and J by 2 bases, with 11 bases between them. CDR1 is SGHRS and CDR2 is YFSETQ in the germline V gene. For the CDR3, the DNA is TGCGCCAGCAGCTTGGCCGGGCCCCAAAACTATGGCTACACCTTC. Protein sequence: CASSLAGPQNYGYTF.

The CDR3 bases are TGTGCCAGCAGCTTAGGATGGGACAGCACCATATATTTT. It is translated as CASSLGWDSTIYF. This chain connects TRBV7-7 to TRBJ1-3, with TRBD1 matching 7 bases. The V gene end was trimmed by 1 base and the J gene end by 9 bases; junction bases not matched to a gene: 3. Germline V gene data show CDR1 as SSHAT and CDR2 as FNYEAQ (reference sequence). There are 13 residues in the CDR3.

A few counts support this clonotype. This rearrangement joins TRBV24-1 to TRBJ1-2, with D unclear. Between the trimmed V and J ends, which lost 3 bases and 4 bases, there was a span of 17 bases. The germline V gene has CDR1 KGHDR and CDR2 SFDVKD. This CDR3 has 16 amino acids. The CDR3 reads CATSDPSVASSYGYTF. The CDR3 DNA reads as TGTGCCACCAGTGATCCTTCCGTAGCATCCTCCTATGGCTACACCTTC.

Only a few counts were recorded for this clonotype. The V gene is TRBV7-9, the J gene TRBJ2-7, with TRBD2 matching 10 bases. This CDR3 contains 15 residues. V lost 2 bases and J lost 3; bases outside the gene matches: 4. CDR1 is SEHNR and CDR2 is FQNEAQ in the germline V gene (reference sequence). The CDR3 is CASSLRLAGVYEQYF. The CDR3 DNA sequence: TGTGCCAGCAGCTTAAGGCTAGCGGGAGTCTACGAGCAGTACTTC.

This clonotype has more than one count but fewer than ten. This chain uses TRBV5-5 with TRBJ2-7, with a tentative D call TRBD1 (5 bases). The CDR3 consists of 13 residues. Germline CDR1 is SGHKS and CDR2 is YYEKEE (reference sequence). V was pared by 4 bases and J by 7 bases, with 15 bases between. CDR3: CASSHRGAMEQYF. CDR3 nucleotides: TGTGCCAGCAGCCACCGTGGGGCGATGGAGCAGTACTTC.

Relative to its sample, this clonotype is medium-sized. This chain uses TRBV28 with TRBJ1-3; D remains ambiguous. V lost 2 bases and J 6 bases, leaving 14 bases between the germline ends. The CDR3 length is 15 residues. Germline CDR1 MDHEN, CDR2 SYDVKM. The CDR3 DNA is TGTGCCAGCAGTTTACCCCACGGAGGCGCAAACACCATATATTTT. Protein product: CASSLPHGGANTIYF.

This clonotype was observed a few times. The chain uses TRBV29-1 and TRBJ2-7, with D perhaps given as TRBD1 or TRBD2 (5 bases each). There are 14 residues in the CDR3. Trimming left V 7 bases short and J 0 bases short, with 16 bases between. Germline V gene sequence: CDR1 SQVTM, CDR2 ANQGSEA. The CDR3 loop is CSARPEGSSYEQYF. The CDR3 bases are TGCAGCGCCAGACCCGAGGGGAGCTCCTACGAGCAGTACTTC.

This clonotype came up a few times. V and J are TRBV19 and TRBJ1-1; no clear D. Germline V gene data show CDR1 as LNHDA and CDR2 as SQIVND (reference sequence). Trimming removed 10 bases from V and 5 bases from J, with 20 bases in between. The CDR3 runs 14 residues. DNA of the CDR3: TGTGCCACCACCGATCGCTACCGTAGGACTGAAGCTTTCTTT. This codes for CATTDRYRRTEAFF.

This clonotype was seen only a few times. This chain connects TRBV29-1 to TRBJ2-3; unclear D gene. Trimming pared 4 bases from V and 0 bases from J, leaving 5 bases between. CDR3 size: 12 residues. Germline V gene data show CDR1 as SQVTM and CDR2 as ANQGSEA. This CDR3 is CSVARSTDTQYF. DNA for the CDR3: TGCAGCGTTGCCAGAAGCACAGATACGCAGTATTTT.

The rearrangement links TRBV18 to TRBJ2-3; 7 bases line up with TRBD1. Germline V gene data show CDR1 as KGHSH and CDR2 as LQKENI. V was clipped by 6 bases and J by 2 bases; unmatched bases: 5. CDR3 length: 14 amino acids. The CDR3 coding sequence is TGTGCCAGCTCCCGACAGGGTTTCACAGATACGCAGTATTTT. Its protein product is CASSRQGFTDTQYF.

The CDR3 coding sequence is TGTGCCAGCAGTTACTCCGGGGGGTTTCAAGAGACCCAGTACTTC. Amino acids: CASSYSGGFQETQYF. The rearrangement uses TRBV6-5 and TRBJ2-5; 7 nucleotides agree with TRBD2. The CDR3 spans 15 residues. Germline V lookup: CDR1 MNHEY, CDR2 SVGAGI. J was trimmed by 2 bases and V by 0 bases; bases with no gene match: 3.

The chain joins TRBV29-1 to TRBJ2-7, with 10 bases that match TRBD1. Unmatched junction bases numbered 8, after V lost 1 base and J lost 5 bases. From germline, CDR1 is SQVTM and CDR2 ANQGSEA. The CDR3 covers 15 residues. CDR3 bases: TGCAGCGTTGAAGGTAAAGGACAGGGGGTTGACGAGCAGTACTTC. Translation: CSVEGKGQGVDEQYF.

This clonotype was counted at least ten times. The chain combines TRBV5-1 with TRBJ1-1; D unclear. Looked up from germline, CDR1 is SGHRS and CDR2 is YFSETQ. The CDR3 loop spans 15 amino acids. Trimming cost V 0 bases and J 1 base, with 10 bases left between them. As DNA, the CDR3 is TGCGCCAGCAGCTTGGGAGCTCTCCAGAACACTGAAGCTTTCTTT. Protein: CASSLGALQNTEAFF.

The rearrangement links TRBV7-3 to TRBJ2-1; D is possibly TRBD2 (6 bases). Between the trimmed V and J ends, which lost 0 bases and 0 bases, there was a span of 6 bases. In germline, CDR1 is SGHTA, CDR2 FQGTGA. This CDR3 contains 15 residues. The CDR3 nucleotides read TGTGCCAGCAGCTTAACGACTAGCTCCTACAATGAGCAGTTCTTC. It translates to CASSLTTSSYNEQFF.

In this sample, this clonotype turned up many times. The chain carries TRBV7-2 and TRBJ2-3; D possibly corresponds to TRBD2 (5 bases). The germline V and J ends were trimmed by 1 base and 1 base, with 9 bases remaining between them. The CDR3 is 15 amino acids. Germline-derived CDR1 and CDR2 are SGHTA and FQGNSA. CDR3 DNA sequence: TGTGCCAGCAGCTTAGAACTAGTCCGCACAGATACGCAGTATTTT. This codes for CASSLELVRTDTQYF. The full variable domain, rest sourced from reference TRBV7-2 and TRBJ2-3, is GAGVSQSPSNKVTEKGKDVELRCDPISGHTALYWYRQSLGQGLEFLIYFQGNSAPDKSGLPSDRFSAERTGGSVSTLTIQRTQQEDSAVYLCASSLELVRTDTQYFGPGTRLTVL.

This clonotype was seen only a few times. The chain employs TRBV30 and TRBJ2-7; D call uncertain. V lost 2 bases, J lost 0 bases, and 5 bases lay in between. This CDR3 is built from 12 residues. Per germline, CDR1 GTSNPN and CDR2 SVGIG (reference sequence). The CDR3 DNA is TGTGCCTGGAGTCTATCCTCCTACGAGCAGTACTTC. It encodes CAWSLSSYEQYF.

This chain links TRBV29-1 with TRBJ2-6; D is ambiguous. CDR3 length equals 15 residues. Trimming pared 6 bases from V and 0 bases from J, leaving 12 bases between. The germline V gene has CDR1 SQVTM and CDR2 ANQGSEA. DNA of the CDR3: TGCAGCGTCGCAGACGTAGCCTCTGGGGCCAACGTCCTGACTTTC. Its protein is CSVADVASGANVLTF.

This clonotype was seen a handful of times. This CDR3 is CASSLIGGPLGNTGELFF. The DNA of the CDR3 is TGTGCCAGCAGCTTAATCGGAGGGCCCCTCGGGAACACCGGGGAGCTGTTTTTT. The chain has TRBV7-9 and TRBJ2-2; tentative D call: TRBD2 (6 bases). This CDR3 has 18 residues. Trimming removed 2 bases from V and 1 base from J, with 17 bases in between. The germline V gene has CDR1 SEHNR and CDR2 FQNEAQ (reference sequence).

This clonotype occurred a few times. The V call is TRBV4-3, the J call TRBJ2-5; D gene ambiguous. The germline gives CDR1 LGHNA, CDR2 YSLEER. V lost 0 bases, J lost 4 bases, and 3 bases lay in between. CDR3 size: 12 residues. The CDR3 region has the DNA TGCGCCAGCAGCCAAGAGAGAGAGACCCAGTACTTC. This sequence encodes CASSQERETQYF.

The V call is TRBV4-2, the J call TRBJ2-3, with 10 nucleotides matching TRBD2. With 0 bases clipped from V and 5 bases from J, the junction kept 5 bases outside the gene matches. Germline V gene data show CDR1 as LGHNA and CDR2 as YNFKEQ. This CDR3 spans 16 amino acids. The CDR3 coding sequence is TGTGCCAGCAGCCAAGAAGCTAGCGGGAGAATAGATACGCAGTATTTT. Translating gives CASSQEASGRIDTQYF.

In its sample, this clonotype was seen a few times. This chain connects TRBV28 to TRBJ2-1, with D unclear. In germline, CDR1 is MDHEN, CDR2 SYDVKM. V lost 7 bases and J lost 3, with 13 bases in between. This CDR3 has 14 residues. The CDR3 is CASTFGENYNEQFF. The CDR3 DNA is TGTGCCAGCACCTTCGGAGAGAACTACAATGAGCAGTTCTTC.

By its share, this clonotype is medium-sized. The V call is TRBV29-1, the J call TRBJ2-1; 12 bases are a match to TRBD1. V shed 6 bases and J 8 bases; nucleotides not matched to a gene: 2. CDR1 and CDR2 from the germline V gene are SQVTM and ANQGSEA. The CDR3 runs 12 residues. CDR3 sequence: CSVGTGGDEQFF. The CDR3 region has the DNA TGCAGCGTAGGGACAGGGGGCGATGAGCAGTTCTTC.

The genes are TRBV7-9 and TRBJ1-4; maybe TRBD1 (5 bases). Germline V gene lookup returns CDR1 SEHNR and CDR2 FQNEAQ (reference sequence). CDR3 length: 15 amino acids. Trimming took off 1 base at V and 5 bases at J, with 11 bases between the two ends. The chain's CDR3 is CASSLGRAWNEKLFF. CDR3 nucleotides: TGTGCCAGCAGCTTAGGCAGGGCTTGGAATGAAAAACTGTTTTTT.